These 23 T cell receptor beta chains were sequenced from one sample in a study of cytomegalovirus exposure and HLA in healthy donors. Use of 60 Vbeta and 13 Jbeta primers characterized the PCR. TCRdb keeps only in-frame clones here, not all; method: immunoSEQ multiplex PCR. The table shows nearly 80,000 clones, with over 70% occurring only once. Sequencing was done on a sample of PBMCs. Receptor source: a woman between 40 and 50 years old in good health and CMV-seropositive.

This clone was recorded a few times. The genes are TRBV5-4 and TRBJ2-1; D is possibly TRBD1 (6 bases). The CDR3 length is 16 residues. Trimming shortened V by 5 bases and J by 1 base, and 16 bases separated the two germline ends. Germline V gene sequence: CDR1 SGHNT, CDR2 YYREEE (reference sequence). The CDR3, as DNA: TGTGCCAGCAGGCCGTTGAGGGGGACGTCCTACAATGAGCAGTTCTTC. Amino acid sequence: CASRPLRGTSYNEQFF. Full variable domain (outside the CDR3, taken from reference TRBV5-4 and TRBJ2-1): ETGVTQSPTHLIKTRGQQVTLRCSSQSGHNTVSWYQQALGQGPQFIFQYYREEENGRGNFPPRFSGLQFPNYSSELNVNALELDDSALYLCASRPLRGTSYNEQFFGPGTRLTVL.

The V and J genes are TRBV5-6 and TRBJ2-5; the match to TRBD1 covers 9 bases. Germline CDR1 SGHDT, CDR2 YYEEEE. The CDR3 consists of 15 residues. J lost 6 bases, V lost 4 bases, and 10 bases had no gene match. The CDR3 region has the DNA TGTGCCAGCAGCCCCGGGACAGGGAGTACGAAGACCCAGTACTTC. It yields the protein CASSPGTGSTKTQYF.

Comment on this clone: The junction shows a germline mismatch at one end, possibly a read error. The gene calls are TRBV4-2 and TRBJ2-7; D might be TRBD2 (5 bases). The CDR3 contains 14 residues. CDR1 LGHNA and CDR2 YNFKEQ come from the germline V gene. The CDR3 region is CASSQDSGSPENAF. The CDR3 nucleotides are TGTGCCAGCAGCCAAGATTCGGGGTCGCCAGAGAATGCCTTC.

V and J are TRBV28 and TRBJ1-4, with 11 bases fitting TRBD1. The CDR3 runs to 17 residues. The V segment lost 6 bases and the J segment 7 bases; nucleotides outside the gene matches: 13. Per the germline V gene, CDR1 is MDHEN and CDR2 is SYDVKM. The CDR3 nucleotides are TGTGCCAGCAGCAGTACCGGGACAGGGGGAAGGGGTGAAAAACTGTTTTTT. Protein: CASSSTGTGGRGEKLFF.

The CDR3: CASSLGQGAKMNTEAFF. CDR3 sequence (DNA): TGTGCCAGCAGCTTGGGACAGGGCGCCAAAATGAACACTGAAGCTTTCTTT. The V and J genes are TRBV5-4 and TRBJ1-1; 7 nucleotides align to TRBD1. Germline V lookup: CDR1 SGHNT, CDR2 YYREEE (reference sequence). J lost 0 bases, V lost 0 bases, and 8 bases had no gene match. The CDR3 consists of 17 residues.

The chain is built from TRBV2 and TRBJ2-1; 7 nucleotides align to TRBD2. The V and J ends lost 4 bases and 6 bases, in that order; junction bases with no gene match: 6. Germline-derived CDR1 and CDR2 are SNHLY and FYNNEI. The length of the CDR3 is 14 residues. The CDR3 DNA follows: TGTGCCAGCAGTGTGATGCGGGGGACCAATGAGCAGTTCTTC. Amino acids: CASSVMRGTNEQFF.

The chain joins TRBV28 to TRBJ2-6; D uncertain. Germline CDR1 and CDR2: MDHEN and SYDVKM. The length of the CDR3 is 11 residues. Written as DNA, the CDR3 is TGTGTCTCCTCTGGGGCCAACGTCCTGACTTTC. Encoded protein: CVSSGANVLTF.

This chain uses TRBV4-2 with TRBJ2-1; the D gene is possibly TRBD2 (5 bases). The CDR3 extends over 16 amino acids. The germline V and J ends were trimmed by 1 base and 0 bases, with 10 bases remaining between them. The germline V gene encodes CDR1 LGHNA and CDR2 YNFKEQ. CDR3 coding DNA: TGTGCCAGCAGCCAAGGGGGAGAGCGCTCCTACAATGAGCAGTTCTTC. This codes for CASSQGGERSYNEQFF.

V usage is TRBV6-5 and J usage is TRBJ1-6; no firm D call. Germline V lookup: CDR1 MNHEY, CDR2 SVGAGI. This CDR3 is built from 16 residues. V was clipped by 0 bases and J by 2 bases, with 8 bases between them. CDR3 amino acids: CASSYSGGAYNSPLHF. The CDR3 DNA reads TGTGCCAGCAGTTACTCGGGAGGTGCCTATAATTCACCCCTCCACTTT.

This clone was recorded only once. The chain uses TRBV28 and TRBJ2-7; TRBD2 matches at 7 bases. The V and J ends lost 7 bases and 0 bases, in that order; junction bases with no gene match: 6. The CDR3 consists of 14 residues. Germline V gene sequence: CDR1 MDHEN, CDR2 SYDVKM. The CDR3 sequence is CASTQGLISYEQYF. The CDR3 bases are TGTGCCAGCACCCAGGGACTAATCTCCTACGAGCAGTACTTC.

This clone was recorded once. The rearrangement uses TRBV20-1 and TRBJ2-7; TRBD1 matches at 7 bases. This CDR3 contains 11 residues. Germline-derived CDR1 and CDR2 are DFQATT and SNEGSKA (reference sequence). With 6 bases clipped from V and 3 bases from J, the junction kept 2 bases outside the gene matches. CDR3 protein: CSARDSYEQYF. The CDR3, as DNA: TGCAGTGCAAGGGACAGCTACGAGCAGTACTTC.

The chain combines TRBV27 with TRBJ1-1, with D maybe TRBD1 (5 bases). The germline gives CDR1 MNHEY, CDR2 SMNVEV (reference sequence). The V end was cut by 3 bases, the J end by 6 bases, with 11 bases between. The CDR3 is 13 residues long. The chain's CDR3 is CASSFGGGAEAFF. The CDR3, as DNA: TGTGCCAGCAGTTTTGGCGGGGGGGCTGAAGCTTTCTTT.

V gene TRBV28 combines with J gene TRBJ1-5; D remains ambiguous. V lost 4 bases, J lost 6 bases, and 7 bases lay in between. Germline V CDR1 and CDR2: MDHEN, SYDVKM. This CDR3 spans 12 amino acids. CDR3 sequence: CASSSVAQPQHF. The CDR3 region has the DNA TGTGCCAGCAGTTCAGTAGCTCAGCCCCAGCATTTT.

The chain joins TRBV7-7 to TRBJ1-3; D is possibly TRBD1 (5 bases). V was clipped by 10 bases and J by 4 bases, with 17 bases between them. Germline CDR1 SSHAT, CDR2 FNYEAQ (reference sequence). The CDR3 sequence is 14 residues long. CDR3 DNA: TGTGCCAACCAACACCCTCGGGGGGGAAACACCATATATTTT. Amino acids: CANQHPRGGNTIYF.

V usage is TRBV2 and J usage is TRBJ1-1, with D possibly TRBD1 on 5 matching bases. Per the germline V gene, CDR1 is SNHLY and CDR2 is FYNNEI. V was cut by 10 bases and J by 0 bases, with 9 bases left in between. CDR3 length equals 12 residues. Here the CDR3 reads CAIEQVNTEAFF. CDR3 DNA: TGTGCCATAGAACAGGTGAACACTGAAGCTTTCTTT.

The chain couples TRBV2 to TRBJ2-7; no reliable D call. The V and J ends lost 4 bases and 6 bases respectively, with 10 bases between them. Germline values: CDR1 SNHLY, CDR2 FYNNEI. The CDR3 consists of 12 residues. CDR3 in DNA: TGTGCCAGCAGTGCGAGGATCTTCGAGCAGTACTTC. Translating gives CASSARIFEQYF.

The chain is built from TRBV5-4 and TRBJ2-5; tentatively, D is TRBD2 (6 bases). In germline, CDR1 is SGHNT, CDR2 YYREEE (reference sequence). Trimming took off 4 bases at V and 5 bases at J, with 15 bases between the two ends. The CDR3 extends over 14 amino acids. The CDR3 DNA sequence: TGTGCCAGCAGCCCCAAGGAGGGCTCGGAGACCCAGTACTTC. Translation: CASSPKEGSETQYF.

In nucleotides, the CDR3 is TGTGCCAGCAGCACAACGGCGGGGGGGCCTTACAATGAGCAGTTCTTC. Protein product: CASSTTAGGPYNEQFF. The chain uses TRBV7-8 and TRBJ2-1; 9 bases agree with TRBD2. Germline lookup yields CDR1 SGHVS and CDR2 FQNEAQ. After removal of 5 bases from V and 4 bases from J, the junction contained 9 bases not matched to a gene. This CDR3 region has 16 residues.

The chain employs TRBV27 and TRBJ1-4; D unclear. V was trimmed by 6 bases and J by 7 bases, leaving 12 bases between them. The CDR3 covers 13 residues. Per germline, CDR1 MNHEY and CDR2 SMNVEV (reference sequence). Written as DNA, the CDR3 is TGTGCCAGCAGCGGGGATGTGGGTGAAAAACTGTTTTTT. Its translation is CASSGDVGEKLFF. The variable domain in full, with the rest retrieved from reference TRBV27 and TRBJ1-4, is EAQVTQNPRYLITVTGKKLTVTCSQNMNHEYMSWYRQDPGLGLRQIYYSMNVEVTDKGDVPEGYKVSRKEKRNFPLILESPSPNQTSLYFCASSGDVGEKLFFGSGTQLSVL.

This chain joins TRBV7-6 and TRBJ2-1; no clear D. Germline loops: CDR1 SGHVS, CDR2 FNYEAQ. This CDR3 contains 12 residues. Trimming left V 5 bases short and J 8 bases short, with 10 bases between. Written as DNA, the CDR3 is TGTGCCAGCAGCCCGAGCTTCTATGAGCAGTTCTTC. Residues: CASSPSFYEQFF.

This chain joins TRBV5-1 and TRBJ2-7, with 9 bases fitting TRBD2. The CDR3 totals 13 residues. V lost 4 bases to trimming and J lost 7 bases; unmatched junction nucleotides: 6. Per germline, CDR1 SGHRS and CDR2 YFSETQ. Written as DNA, the CDR3 is TGCGCCAGCAGCATCGGCGGGGGGGAAGAGCAGTACTTC. This gives the protein CASSIGGGEEQYF.

The V and J genes are TRBV19 and TRBJ2-7; the match to TRBD1 covers 11 bases. This CDR3 region has 14 residues. The J segment lost 0 bases and the V segment lost 7 bases, leaving 2 bases of the junction unmatched. Germline CDR1 LNHDA, CDR2 SQIVND (reference sequence). The CDR3 reads CASTDRGHSYEQYF. CDR3 sequence (DNA): TGTGCCAGTACGGACAGGGGGCACTCCTACGAGCAGTACTTC.

The rearrangement links TRBV7-9 to TRBJ1-4; D remains ambiguous. V lost 1 base and J lost 8, with 20 bases in between. Germline CDR1 reads SEHNR; CDR2 reads FQNEAQ (reference sequence). The length of the CDR3 is 17 residues. The CDR3 DNA follows: TGTGCCAGCAGCTTAGGCCCTTTGGGAGGGCTTTGGGAAAAACTGTTTTTT. This codes for CASSLGPLGGLWEKLFF.